The 20 T cell receptor beta chains presented below share a single source sample, sequenced in a study of cytomegalovirus exposure and HLA in healthy donors. PCR was performed using 60 Vbeta and 13 Jbeta primers. The table came from immunoSEQ multiplex PCR; TCRdb's copy has only in-frame clones and leaves some out. The sample lists 150,000 or so clones, approximately 80% seen once, with under 4.5% in the top ten. The sequencing sample was made of PBMCs. The origin of the receptors is a woman aged 40 to 50 in good health and CMV-seronegative.

The chain uses TRBV2 and TRBJ1-1, with unresolved D. Germline V lookup: CDR1 SNHLY, CDR2 FYNNEI. Trimming removed 8 bases from V and 4 bases from J, with 17 bases in between. CDR3 size: 14 residues. CDR3 sequence reads: CASRRRVRVTEAFF. The CDR3 DNA sequence: TGTGCCAGCCGGCGGAGGGTTAGAGTCACTGAAGCTTTCTTT.

This clone was counted many times. The gene calls are TRBV6-4 and TRBJ2-1; D is perhaps TRBD2 (6 bases). The CDR3 covers 13 residues. Germline values: CDR1 MRHNA, CDR2 SNTAGT. V lost 2 bases and J lost 11, with 13 bases in between. DNA of the CDR3: TGTGCCAGCAGTGACGCCCCTACTAGCCAGCAGTTCTTC. This sequence encodes CASSDAPTSQQFF.

This chain joins TRBV29-1 and TRBJ2-6, with D perhaps matching TRBD1 (6 bases). This CDR3 contains 16 residues. Per germline, CDR1 SQVTM and CDR2 ANQGSEA. V was pared by 6 bases and J by 2 bases, with 17 bases between. The CDR3 is CSVRTTGLTGANVLTF. The CDR3 DNA sequence: TGCAGCGTAAGGACGACAGGACTGACTGGGGCCAACGTCCTGACTTTC.

This chain uses TRBV5-1 with TRBJ1-2; tentative D call: TRBD1 (6 bases). This CDR3 has 14 amino acids. V was shortened by 0 bases and J by 2 bases, with 8 bases between the two germline ends. Germline V CDR1 and CDR2: SGHRS, YFSETQ. The CDR3 DNA reads as TGCGCCAGCAGCTTGGGACAGGAGAACTATGGCTACACCTTC. It translates to CASSLGQENYGYTF.

The V gene is TRBV7-9, the J gene TRBJ1-1; 7 bases line up with TRBD1. This CDR3 region has 14 residues. After removal of 5 bases from V and 2 bases from J, the junction contained 5 bases not matched to a gene. Germline V CDR1 and CDR2: SEHNR, FQNEAQ (reference sequence). The CDR3 reads CASSLNRGNTEAFF. CDR3 DNA: TGTGCCAGCAGCCTCAACAGGGGAAACACTGAAGCTTTCTTT.

V usage is TRBV7-8 and J usage is TRBJ2-1, with unresolved D. This CDR3 region has 12 residues. Trimming took off 2 bases at V and 6 bases at J, with 5 bases between the two ends. Per the germline V gene, CDR1 is SGHVS and CDR2 is FQNEAQ. The CDR3 sequence: CASSLLSNEQFF. The CDR3 coding sequence is TGTGCCAGCAGCTTACTAAGCAATGAGCAGTTCTTC.

V and J are TRBV5-1 and TRBJ2-1; no clear D. Germline CDR1 and CDR2: SGHRS and YFSETQ. V was clipped by 1 base and J by 7 bases, with 9 bases between them. This CDR3 is built from 13 residues. DNA for the CDR3: TGCGCCAGCAGCTTGTTCCCCGGGAATGAGCAGTTCTTC. Protein: CASSLFPGNEQFF.

The chain has TRBV28 and TRBJ1-4, with D possibly being TRBD1 (6 bases). Germline V gene data show CDR1 as MDHEN and CDR2 as SYDVKM. The CDR3 loop spans 14 amino acids. Between the trimmed V and J ends, which lost 7 bases and 11 bases, there was a span of 20 bases. The CDR3 DNA is TGTGCCAGCACACACTTGACCTTAAGGGGGAAACTGTTTTTT. Translated: CASTHLTLRGKLFF.

The V call is TRBV2, the J call TRBJ2-7; 7 nucleotides match TRBD1. V trimming: 6 bases; J trimming: 0 bases; junction bases outside the gene matches: 8. This CDR3 is 15 amino acids long. Germline-derived CDR1 and CDR2 are SNHLY and FYNNEI. In nucleotides, the CDR3 is TGTGCCAGCAGAAGGACAGGCTCATACTCCTACGAGCAGTACTTC. This codes for CASRRTGSYSYEQYF. The full variable domain, in which reference TRBV2 and TRBJ2-7 provide the parts outside the CDR3, is EPEVTQTPSHQVTQMGQEVILRCVPISNHLYFYWYRQILGQKVEFLVSFYNNEISEKSEIFDDQFSVERPDGSNFTLKIRSTKLEDSAMYFCASRRTGSYSYEQYFGPGTRLTVT.

This clone has a single count. The rearrangement joins TRBV21-1 to TRBJ2-5; the table gives TRBD1 as D, unverified against the DNA. TRBV21-1 is marked as a pseudogene. The CDR3 is made up of 15 amino acids. CDR3 DNA sequence: TGTGCCAGCAGCAAGGGGCAAGGGGGCGTGGAGACCCAGTACTTC. Translating it yields CASSKGQGGVETQYF.

The V call is TRBV11-2, the J call TRBJ2-7; D is unclear. Trimming cost V 6 bases and J 0 bases, with 6 bases left between them. This CDR3 comprises 12 residues. Per the germline V gene, CDR1 is SGHAT and CDR2 is FQNNGV. The CDR3 reads CASRSGSYEQYF. The DNA for the CDR3 is TGTGCCAGCAGGTCGGGCTCCTACGAGCAGTACTTC.

V is TRBV5-1 and J is TRBJ1-2, with 8 nucleotides matching TRBD1. Germline CDR1 is SGHRS and CDR2 is YFSETQ. Trimming took 2 bases from V and 2 from J; bases not matched to a gene: 5. This CDR3 contains 15 residues. DNA of the CDR3: TGCGCCAGCAGCTTTGGACAGGGTAGGAACTATGGCTACACCTTC. This codes for CASSFGQGRNYGYTF.

This clone was recorded once. The chain links TRBV4-1 to TRBJ1-5, with D maybe TRBD1 (6 bases). The V gene's germline CDR1 is MGHRA and CDR2 YSYEKL. There are 13 residues in the CDR3. Trimming stripped 0 bases from V and 7 bases from J, with 7 bases between. In DNA form, the CDR3 reads TGCGCCAGCAGCCAAGAACAGGGACAGCCCCAGCATTTT. Translating it yields CASSQEQGQPQHF.

J is TRBJ2-7 and V is TRBV29-1; TRBD2 matches at 7 bases. The CDR3 has 13 amino acids. Germline V gene lookup returns CDR1 SQVTM and CDR2 ANQGSEA. V lost 4 bases and J lost 7; bases outside the gene matches: 10. CDR3 nucleotide sequence: TGCAGCGTTGTGGAGCGGGGCGGGGGAGAGCAGTACTTC. Amino acids: CSVVERGGGEQYF.

The V and J genes are TRBV13 and TRBJ2-7; D might be TRBD2 (5 bases). The V end was cut by 1 base, the J end by 0 bases, with 10 bases between. The CDR3 has 15 amino acids. Germline values: CDR1 PRHDT, CDR2 FYEKMQ (reference sequence). The CDR3 protein is CASSLVAGASYEQYF. The CDR3 DNA follows: TGTGCCAGCAGCTTAGTTGCGGGCGCCTCCTACGAGCAGTACTTC. The variable domain in full, completed from reference TRBV13 and TRBJ2-7, reads AAGVIQSPRHLIKEKRETATLKCYPIPRHDTVYWYQQGPGQDPQFLISFYEKMQSDKGSIPDRFSAQQFSDYHSELNMSSLELGDSALYFCASSLVAGASYEQYFGPGTRLTVT.

V gene TRBV11-2 combines with J gene TRBJ1-1; a possible D gene is TRBD1 (5 bases). CDR1 and CDR2 from the germline V gene are SGHAT and FQNNGV. The length of the CDR3 is 14 residues. V was clipped by 2 bases and J by 1 base, with 8 bases between them. CDR3 nucleotides: TGTGCCAGCAGCTTATACCAGGGGAACACTGAAGCTTTCTTT. It encodes CASSLYQGNTEAFF.

The V gene is TRBV28, the J gene TRBJ1-1; D gene uncertain. From germline, CDR1 is MDHEN and CDR2 SYDVKM. The CDR3 runs to 11 residues. CDR3 bases: TGTGCTGCACGGGAGAACACTGAAGCTTTCTTT. This codes for CAARENTEAFF.

The V and J genes are TRBV11-1 and TRBJ2-7, with D tentatively TRBD2 (5 bases). Trimming left V 1 base short and J 2 bases short, with 12 bases between. From germline, CDR1 is SGHAT and CDR2 FQDESV (reference sequence). This CDR3 is built from 15 residues. CDR3 bases: TGTGCCAGCAGCTTAGGGGGAGCCCTACCCTACGAGCAGTACTTC. This translates into CASSLGGALPYEQYF.

This clone occurred a few times. The V and J genes are TRBV27 and TRBJ1-1, with D maybe TRBD1 (6 bases). Per the germline V gene, CDR1 is MNHEY and CDR2 is SMNVEV (reference sequence). The V end lost 8 bases, the J end lost 4 bases, and 14 bases lay between the germline ends. The CDR3 spans 13 residues. The CDR3 DNA reads as TGTGCCAGCGGGGGGGGCGCGGGCACTGAAGCTTTCTTT. This gives the protein CASGGGAGTEAFF.

In DNA, the CDR3 is TGTGCCATCAGTGTCAGGGGACAGGGGTCAGATACGCAGTATTTT. Encoded protein: CAISVRGQGSDTQYF. This chain links TRBV10-3 with TRBJ2-3, with 10 bases that match TRBD1. The CDR3 sequence is 15 residues long. Germline values: CDR1 ENHRY, CDR2 SYGVKD. Trimming at V came to 4 bases and at J to 4 bases, leaving 5 bases not matched to a gene.